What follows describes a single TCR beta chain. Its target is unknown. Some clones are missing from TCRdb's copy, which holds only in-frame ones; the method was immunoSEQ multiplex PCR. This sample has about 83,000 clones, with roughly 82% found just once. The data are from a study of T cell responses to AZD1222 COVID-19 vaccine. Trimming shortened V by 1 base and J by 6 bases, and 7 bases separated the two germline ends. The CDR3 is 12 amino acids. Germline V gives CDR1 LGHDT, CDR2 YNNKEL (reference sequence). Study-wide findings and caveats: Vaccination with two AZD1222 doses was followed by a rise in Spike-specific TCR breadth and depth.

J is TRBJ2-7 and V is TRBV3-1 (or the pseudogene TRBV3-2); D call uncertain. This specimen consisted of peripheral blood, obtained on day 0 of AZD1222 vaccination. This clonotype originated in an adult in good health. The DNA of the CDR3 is TGTGCCAGCAGCCAAGGGACGGCCGAGCAGTACTTC. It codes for CASSQGTAEQYF.